This paragraph covers one TCR beta chain sequence. V lost 6 bases and J lost 1, with 16 bases in between. Per the germline V gene, CDR1 is KGHSH and CDR2 is LQKENI. The CDR3 is 15 amino acids. These data belong to a study of blood T cell repertoires in COVID-19. Clones were read by immunoSEQ multiplex PCR, and TCRdb kept only the in-frame ones, dropping some. This sample has some 53,000 clones, with 89% found just once. Input material: peripheral blood. The receptor comes from a man between 60 and 75 years old with active COVID-19. V is TRBV18 and J is TRBJ2-7; D is possibly TRBD1 (6 bases). The CDR3, as DNA: TGTGCCAGCTCCCTAGGGACACTCGCTTCCTACGAGCAGTACTTC. Residues: CASSLGTLASYEQYF.